The 8 T cell receptor beta chains reported below all come from one sample, sequenced in a study of blood T cell repertoires in COVID-19. Measured with immunoSEQ multiplex PCR; TCRdb has only the in-frame clones, and not every one. The table has 330,000 or so clones, 87% seen once. Sequenced material: peripheral blood. Source of these receptors: a young man with COVID-19, enrolled during active disease.

This clone was found once. The rearrangement joins TRBV10-3 to TRBJ2-7; the D gene is possibly TRBD2 (5 bases). Per the germline V gene, CDR1 is ENHRY and CDR2 is SYGVKD. CDR3 size: 15 residues. Trimming pared 3 bases from V and 9 bases from J, leaving 21 bases between. CDR3 DNA sequence: TGTGCCATCAGTGATTTGGAGGACCCCCCTACGCGGCAGTACTTC. Translating gives CAISDLEDPPTRQYF.

This chain uses TRBV29-1 with TRBJ2-2, with D unresolved. The V gene's germline CDR1 is SQVTM and CDR2 ANQGSEA. V lost 1 base, J lost 3 bases, and 3 bases lay in between. CDR3 size: 12 residues. CDR3 sequence (DNA): TGCAGCGTTGAAGCGTACACCGGGGAGCTGTTTTTT. Translation gives CSVEAYTGELFF.

This chain links TRBV6-2 or TRBV6-3 with TRBJ2-5; TRBD2 matches 7 bases. J lost 5 bases, V lost 1 base, and 1 base had no gene match. This CDR3 comprises 13 residues. Germline CDR1 reads MNHEY; CDR2 reads SVGEGT. The CDR3 DNA sequence: TGTGCCAGCAGTTACTGGGGAGGGGAGACCCAGTACTTC. It encodes CASSYWGGETQYF.

V gene TRBV5-1 combines with J gene TRBJ1-2; weak D call: TRBD1 (6 bases). The CDR3 totals 14 residues. The V and J ends lost 0 bases and 4 bases respectively, with 10 bases between them. Germline lookup yields CDR1 SGHRS and CDR2 YFSETQ. The CDR3 bases are TGCGCCAGCAGCTTGGGACAGGTGTTCTATGGCTACACCTTC. Its protein is CASSLGQVFYGYTF. Filled out from reference TRBV5-1 and TRBJ1-2, the complete variable domain reads KAGVTQTPRYLIKTRGQQVTLSCSPISGHRSVSWYQQTPGQGLQFLFEYFSETQRNKGNFPGRFSGRQFSNSRSEMNVSTLELGDSALYLCASSLGQVFYGYTFGSGTRLTVV.

This chain links TRBV27 with TRBJ1-2; D remains unclear. This CDR3 is 17 amino acids long. The germline V and J ends were trimmed by 1 base and 7 bases, with 22 bases remaining between them. Germline CDR1 is MNHEY and CDR2 is SMNVEV (reference sequence). The DNA for the CDR3 is TGTGCCAGCAGTTTATGGGCAAGAGGGAGGTCGGGAGGTGGCTACACCTTC. Translated, it gives CASSLWARGRSGGGYTF.

This clone was recorded a few times. The genes are TRBV7-2 and TRBJ1-5; TRBD1 is a possible D gene (6 bases). Germline CDR1 and CDR2: SGHTA and FQGNSA. The CDR3 sequence is 14 residues long. Trimming took off 5 bases at V and 3 bases at J, with 11 bases between the two ends. The CDR3 nucleotides read TGTGCCAGCAGCACACAGGGAGTCAATCAGCCCCAGCATTTT. This encodes CASSTQGVNQPQHF. The full variable domain, in which reference TRBV7-2 and TRBJ1-5 provide the parts outside the CDR3, is GAGVSQSPSNKVTEKGKDVELRCDPISGHTALYWYRQSLGQGLEFLIYFQGNSAPDKSGLPSDRFSAERTGGSVSTLTIQRTQQEDSAVYLCASSTQGVNQPQHFGDGTRLSIL.

The rearrangement uses TRBV7-9 and TRBJ2-1; the D is unclear. Looked up from germline, CDR1 is SEHNR and CDR2 is FQNEAQ (reference sequence). This CDR3 region has 13 residues. Trimming removed 1 base at V and 3 bases at J, with 4 bases between. The CDR3 loop is CASSLVSYNEQFF. CDR3 DNA sequence: TGTGCCAGCAGCTTAGTGAGCTACAATGAGCAGTTCTTC.

The chain carries TRBV5-1 and TRBJ1-2, with D possibly TRBD1 on 5 matching bases. This CDR3 has 14 amino acids. Per the germline V gene, CDR1 is SGHRS and CDR2 is YFSETQ. V lost 2 bases, J lost 0 bases, and 8 bases lay in between. CDR3 region: CASSFGGTNYGYTF. The CDR3 nucleotides are TGCGCCAGCAGCTTTGGGGGGACTAACTATGGCTACACCTTC.